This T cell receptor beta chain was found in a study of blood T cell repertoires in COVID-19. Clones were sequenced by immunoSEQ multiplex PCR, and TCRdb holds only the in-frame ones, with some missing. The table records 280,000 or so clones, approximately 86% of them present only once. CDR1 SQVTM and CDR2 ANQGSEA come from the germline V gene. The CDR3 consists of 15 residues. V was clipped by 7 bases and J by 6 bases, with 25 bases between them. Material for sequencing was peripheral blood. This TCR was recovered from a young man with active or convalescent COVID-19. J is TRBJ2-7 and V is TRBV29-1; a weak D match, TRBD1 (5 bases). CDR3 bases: TGCAGCGCCACCGCCCCACAGGACCCAAGATCCGAGCAGTACTTC. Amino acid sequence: CSATAPQDPRSEQYF.